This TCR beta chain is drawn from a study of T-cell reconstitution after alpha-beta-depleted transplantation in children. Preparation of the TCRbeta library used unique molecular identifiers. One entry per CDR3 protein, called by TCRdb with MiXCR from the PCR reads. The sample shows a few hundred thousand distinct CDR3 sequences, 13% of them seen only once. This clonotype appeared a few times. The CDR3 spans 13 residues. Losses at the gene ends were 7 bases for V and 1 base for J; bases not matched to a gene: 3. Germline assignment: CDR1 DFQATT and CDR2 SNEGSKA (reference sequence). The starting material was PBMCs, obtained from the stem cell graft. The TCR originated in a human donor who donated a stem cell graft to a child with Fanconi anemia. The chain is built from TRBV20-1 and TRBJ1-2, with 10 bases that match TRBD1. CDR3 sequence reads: CSVRTGGNYGYTF. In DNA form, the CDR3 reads TGCAGTGTTCGGACAGGGGGTAACTATGGCTACACCTTC.